This T cell receptor beta chain came from a study of cytomegalovirus exposure and HLA in healthy donors. Study details: The platform used for the 95 to 150 validation repertoires matched that of the 666 first-cohort repertoires, a later analysis reported.

Concerning this clone: As yet, its antigen is unknown.

Findings and limits, study-wide: It was 150 to 200 TCR beta chains that were listed as cytomegalovirus-associated. Per published reports, the classifier diagnosed cytomegalovirus status with high specificity and sensitivity. The tendency of first-cohort TCR clusters to co-occur in the 120 or so validation repertoires was identified by a subsequent analysis.

TCRdb's table, derived via immunoSEQ multiplex PCR, lists solely in-frame clones and lacks some. The sample has roughly 45,000 clones, 94% seen once. The sample consisted of PBMCs. This TCR was sampled from a woman under 30 in good health and CMV-seropositive.

The CDR3 nucleotides read TGTGCCAGCAGCCAAGCTTTCCGGGACAGGGGTTATCAGCCCCAGCATTTT. Amino acids: CASSQAFRDRGYQPQHF. This chain connects TRBV4-2 to TRBJ1-5; 10 nucleotides agree with TRBD1. Germline CDR1 LGHNA, CDR2 YNFKEQ. The CDR3 sequence is 17 residues long. With V trimmed by 1 base and J by 5 bases, 8 bases remained unmatched.